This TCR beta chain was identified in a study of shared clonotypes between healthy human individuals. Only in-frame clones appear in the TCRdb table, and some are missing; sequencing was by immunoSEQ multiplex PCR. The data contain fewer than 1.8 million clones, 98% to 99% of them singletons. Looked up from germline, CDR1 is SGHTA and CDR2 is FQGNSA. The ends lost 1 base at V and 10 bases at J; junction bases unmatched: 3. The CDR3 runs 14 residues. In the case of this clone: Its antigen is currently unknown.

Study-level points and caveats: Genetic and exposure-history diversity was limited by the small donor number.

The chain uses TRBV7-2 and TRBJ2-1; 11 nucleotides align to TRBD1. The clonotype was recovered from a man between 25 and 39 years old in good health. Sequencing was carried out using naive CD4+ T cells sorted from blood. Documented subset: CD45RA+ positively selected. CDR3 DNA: TGTGCCAGCAGCTTAGGGGACAGGGGGTACGAGCAGTTCTTC. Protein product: CASSLGDRGYEQFF.